This T cell receptor beta chain was observed in a study of blood T cell repertoires in COVID-19. Study in general: Sites in the United States, Italy and Spain provided acute and convalescent COVID-19 samples. PBMCs, B-cell-depleted T cells, or T cells provided the cDNA or gDNA that made up the material.

Authors' methods: Researchers report that nucleated cell counts were estimated from reference gene primer amplification. TCRdb keeps only in-frame clones here, not all; method: immunoSEQ multiplex PCR. D and trimming come from the DNA, and the V and J calls and clone size come from that table. The table shows around 130,000 clones, with around nine tenths occurring only once. V shed 5 bases and J shed 6 bases, with 11 bases lying between them. There are 13 residues in the CDR3. Germline V gene sequence: CDR1 SGHTA, CDR2 FQGTGA. The chain has TRBV7-3 and TRBJ2-1; D remains ambiguous. This TCR was sampled from a woman aged 45 to 65 with acute or convalescent COVID-19. The sequenced sample consisted of peripheral blood. The DNA of the CDR3 is TGTGCCAGCAGCCCGACACCGCTCAATGAGCAGTTCTTC. Amino acids: CASSPTPLNEQFF.